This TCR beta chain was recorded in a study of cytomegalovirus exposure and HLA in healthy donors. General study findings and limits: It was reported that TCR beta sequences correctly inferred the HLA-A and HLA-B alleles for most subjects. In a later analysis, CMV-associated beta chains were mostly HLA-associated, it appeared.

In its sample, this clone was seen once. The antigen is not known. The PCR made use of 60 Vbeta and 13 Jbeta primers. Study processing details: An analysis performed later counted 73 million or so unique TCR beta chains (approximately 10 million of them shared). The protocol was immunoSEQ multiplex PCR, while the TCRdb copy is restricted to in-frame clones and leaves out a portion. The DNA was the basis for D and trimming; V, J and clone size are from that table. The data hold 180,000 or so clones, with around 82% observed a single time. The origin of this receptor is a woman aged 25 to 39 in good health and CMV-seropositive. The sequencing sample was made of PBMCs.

The CDR3 region is CASSQDGSNQPQHF. Here the CDR3 DNA reads TGTGCCAGCAGCCAAGACGGTAGCAATCAGCCCCAGCATTTT. The V and J genes are TRBV4-2 and TRBJ1-5; D is unclear. Germline V CDR1 and CDR2: LGHNA, YNFKEQ. There are 14 residues in the CDR3. V lost 0 bases, J lost 0 bases, and 3 bases lay in between.